The TCR beta chain under discussion was sequenced for a study of beta chain features in type 1 diabetes. Study details: Patients were similar to healthy donors in age and gender (as well as in cell yields). Study-level findings and limits: High-TCR-expressing cells could be over-represented by cDNA sequencing. Within each of all four CD4+ subsets, Type 1 diabetes patients had TCRB CDR3s that were moderately but significantly shorter.

A word on this clone: Its antigen is unknown.

Blood was drawn once from each donor into heparinised tubes. The draws averaged about 110 mL. Expressed TCRB transcripts were sequenced, since all the RNA that had been isolated was reverse transcribed. TCRdb's table, derived via immunoSEQ multiplex PCR, lists solely in-frame clones and lacks some. The repertoire holds about 150,000 clones, with around 10% as singletons. This CDR3 contains 13 residues. V was trimmed by 3 bases and J by 7 bases, leaving 10 bases between them. CDR1 is LNHDA, CDR2 SQIVND, per germline (reference sequence). The specimen sequenced was central memory CD4+ T cells from blood. This clonotype originated in a man between 18 and 29 years old in good health. This chain links TRBV19 with TRBJ2-1; weak D call: TRBD2 (5 bases). In DNA form, the CDR3 reads TGTGCCAGTAGTATTGAGAGGGATAATGAGCAGTTCTTC. Translated: CASSIERDNEQFF.